One sample yielded the 28 T cell receptor beta chains listed below, sequenced in a study of blood T cell repertoires in COVID-19. The data were produced by immunoSEQ multiplex PCR, yet TCRdb's version contains in-frame clones alone and is incomplete. Here the sample spans about 40,000 clones, approximately 82% being singletons. The source material was peripheral blood. The receptor source for this set is a woman aged 70 to 79 with acute or convalescent COVID-19.

This clone was recorded only once. The J gene is TRBJ2-2, the V gene TRBV10-3; 9 nucleotides align to TRBD1. Germline CDR1 is ENHRY and CDR2 is SYGVKD. V shed 4 bases and J 6 bases; nucleotides not matched to a gene: 6. The CDR3 loop spans 15 amino acids. The CDR3 reads CAISGGQGISGELFF. Written as DNA, the CDR3 is TGTGCCATCAGTGGTGGACAGGGGATTTCCGGGGAGCTGTTTTTT.

The chain uses TRBV24-1 and TRBJ2-5, with 12 nucleotides matching TRBD2. The CDR3 length is 15 residues. V was clipped by 4 bases and J by 5 bases; unmatched bases: 4. Germline V CDR1 and CDR2: KGHDR, SFDVKD. The CDR3: CATSETSGSGETQYF. The CDR3 nucleotides are TGTGCCACCAGTGAGACTAGCGGGAGTGGGGAGACCCAGTACTTC.

The chain uses TRBV18 and TRBJ1-1; D may be TRBD1 (6 bases). Germline V gene data show CDR1 as KGHSH and CDR2 as LQKENI. V lost 0 bases to trimming and J lost 5 bases, with 10 bases between them. CDR3 size: 14 residues. The CDR3 DNA sequence: TGTGCCAGCTCACCACCGGTAGGGGGTACTGAAGCTTTCTTT. It codes for CASSPPVGGTEAFF.

The chain uses TRBV29-1 and TRBJ2-3, with D unclear. V lost 7 bases and J lost 2, with 10 bases in between. This CDR3 is built from 12 residues. Germline V gives CDR1 SQVTM, CDR2 ANQGSEA. DNA of the CDR3: TGCAGCGCACGGGTCTACACAGATACGCAGTATTTT. Amino acids: CSARVYTDTQYF.

The chain recombines TRBV7-2 with TRBJ1-5; TRBD1 might be the D (5 bases). This CDR3 comprises 13 residues. V lost 3 bases and J 11 bases, leaving 14 bases between the germline ends. The germline V gene encodes CDR1 SGHTA and CDR2 FQGNSA. The CDR3 nucleotides are TGTGCCAGCAGCTTGTCGGGGGATCGGGCCCAGCATTTT. This gives the protein CASSLSGDRAQHF.

The rearrangement joins TRBV5-4 to TRBJ2-5; TRBD2 agrees at 11 bases. Germline V gene lookup returns CDR1 SGHNT and CDR2 YYREEE (reference sequence). V shed 1 base and J 5 bases; nucleotides not matched to a gene: 10. This CDR3 is built from 17 residues. The CDR3 DNA is TGTGCCAGCAGCTTGTCCGTGGGTAGCGGGAGGGTGGAGACCCAGTACTTC. The encoded protein is CASSLSVGSGRVETQYF.

The rearrangement links TRBV3-1 (or the pseudogene TRBV3-2) to TRBJ2-3; 7 nucleotides agree with TRBD2. Germline-derived CDR1 and CDR2 are LGHDT and YNNKEL (reference sequence). This CDR3 has 15 residues. V trimming: 7 bases; J trimming: 7 bases; junction bases outside the gene matches: 14. This CDR3 is CASMAEGGVTNTQYF. The CDR3 region has the DNA TGTGCCAGCATGGCGGAGGGAGGGGTTACGAATACGCAGTATTTT.

The genes are TRBV28 and TRBJ1-5; D call uncertain. V was clipped by 6 bases and J by 4 bases, with 4 bases between them. Germline values: CDR1 MDHEN, CDR2 SYDVKM. This CDR3 region has 11 residues. CDR3 nucleotide sequence: TGTGCCAGCAGGGCAAATCAGCCCCAGCATTTT. Protein: CASRANQPQHF.

This clone was detected only a few times. The rearrangement uses TRBV19 and TRBJ2-1, with 11 bases matching TRBD2. V was clipped by 6 bases and J by 5 bases; unmatched bases: 9. CDR3 size: 16 residues. Germline V lookup: CDR1 LNHDA, CDR2 SQIVND (reference sequence). The CDR3 spells CASSRSGLADNNEQFF. Here the CDR3 DNA reads TGTGCCAGTAGCCGATCGGGACTAGCGGACAACAATGAGCAGTTCTTC.

The chain joins TRBV19 to TRBJ1-6; D gene uncertain. The V end was cut by 6 bases, the J end by 5 bases, with 14 bases between. This CDR3 spans 15 amino acids. CDR1 LNHDA and CDR2 SQIVND come from the germline V gene (reference sequence). CDR3 nucleotides: TGTGCCAGTAGCCCTCGGCGTGGAGATAATTCACCCCTCCACTTT. Translated: CASSPRRGDNSPLHF.

The chain is built from TRBV9 and TRBJ1-2, with TRBD1 matching 8 bases. Losses at the gene ends were 3 bases for V and 2 bases for J; bases not matched to a gene: 6. The CDR3 length is 15 residues. CDR1 and CDR2 (germline): SGDLS, YYNGEE. The CDR3 DNA is TGTGCCAGCAGCGGAGGGGGACAGGCCAACTATGGCTACACCTTC. This codes for CASSGGGQANYGYTF.

The V gene is TRBV29-1, the J gene TRBJ2-7; TRBD1 agrees at 10 bases. Unmatched junction bases numbered 3, after V lost 4 bases and J lost 6 bases. CDR1 is SQVTM and CDR2 is ANQGSEA in the germline V gene. The CDR3 contains 12 residues. This CDR3 is CSVGDRGGEQYF. For the CDR3, the DNA is TGCAGCGTTGGGGACAGGGGAGGCGAGCAGTACTTC.

This chain connects TRBV19 to TRBJ2-3; perhaps TRBD1 as D (5 bases). The CDR3 runs to 16 residues. Trimming left V 6 bases short and J 2 bases short, with 18 bases between. Per germline, CDR1 LNHDA and CDR2 SQIVND (reference sequence). This CDR3 is CASRGRAREFTDTQYF. CDR3 nucleotides: TGTGCCAGTAGGGGCAGGGCCAGGGAATTCACAGATACGCAGTATTTT.

The V call is TRBV6-4, the J call TRBJ1-2, with 12 bases lining up with TRBD1. Germline V lookup: CDR1 MRHNA, CDR2 SNTAGT. V shed 5 bases and J 4 bases; nucleotides not matched to a gene: 5. The CDR3 is 15 residues long. Here the CDR3 DNA reads TGTGCCAGCAGTACCGGGACAGGGGGCCTCTATGGCTACACCTTC. This encodes CASSTGTGGLYGYTF.

The chain joins TRBV7-3 to TRBJ2-5; D is unresolved. V was clipped by 3 bases and J by 5 bases, with 10 bases between them. The CDR3 runs to 13 residues. In germline, CDR1 is SGHTA, CDR2 FQGTGA. CDR3 nucleotide sequence: TGTGCCAGCAGCTTTAGAGCCCGCGAGACCCAGTACTTC. It is translated as CASSFRARETQYF.

The CDR3 nucleotides read TGTGCCAGCAGGGTCGGTGAGAGGAACTATGGCTACACCTTC. Translating gives CASRVGERNYGYTF. The rearrangement uses TRBV5-5 and TRBJ1-2, with D unresolved. Per the germline V gene, CDR1 is SGHKS and CDR2 is YYEKEE (reference sequence). V was shortened by 5 bases and J by 2 bases, with 13 bases between the two germline ends. CDR3 length: 14 residues.

This chain joins TRBV11-2 and TRBJ2-7; 7 nucleotides line up with TRBD1. V dropped 3 bases and J dropped 4; count of bases not matched to a gene: 9. CDR1 and CDR2 from the germline V gene are SGHAT and FQNNGV. This CDR3 is built from 15 residues. The CDR3 region is CASSFLAGGRYEQYF. CDR3 nucleotides: TGTGCCAGCAGCTTCCTAGCAGGGGGAAGGTACGAGCAGTACTTC.

The CDR3 nucleotides read TGTGCCAGCAGCGCCCATACAGATACGCAGTATTTT. It yields the protein CASSAHTDTQYF. The chain recombines TRBV9 with TRBJ2-3; D is undetermined. V was pared by 3 bases and J by 3 bases, with 5 bases between. The CDR3 has 12 residues. Germline CDR1 is SGDLS and CDR2 is YYNGEE.

The chain recombines TRBV5-1 with TRBJ1-2; no definite D call. The CDR3 sequence is 13 residues long. Per germline, CDR1 SGHRS and CDR2 YFSETQ. V was trimmed by 3 bases and J by 7 bases, leaving 13 bases between them. The CDR3 nucleotides read TGCGCCAGCAGCTATTACAGATTGGGTGGCTACACCTTC. Translated: CASSYYRLGGYTF.

The chain uses TRBV28 and TRBJ1-2; 7 positions match TRBD1. Germline lookup yields CDR1 MDHEN and CDR2 SYDVKM. The ends lost 5 bases at V and 8 bases at J; junction bases unmatched: 14. The CDR3 length is 15 residues. The CDR3 coding sequence is TGTGCCAGCAGTACCTCCTGGACGACAGGGCCCGGCTACACCTTC. It encodes CASSTSWTTGPGYTF.

The chain employs TRBV6-6 and TRBJ2-1, with 9 bases that match TRBD2. This CDR3 is 17 amino acids long. Germline V CDR1 and CDR2: MNHNY, SVGAGI (reference sequence). Trimming took 5 bases from V and 3 from J; bases not matched to a gene: 11. The CDR3 nucleotides are TGTGCCAGCAGTCGAAAGGGACTAGCTACGAGCTACAATGAGCAGTTCTTC. Its translation is CASSRKGLATSYNEQFF.

This clone has only one observation. The chain joins TRBV3-1 (or the pseudogene TRBV3-2) to TRBJ2-7, with 11 bases that match TRBD2. The V gene's germline CDR1 is LGHDT and CDR2 YNNKEL (reference sequence). Germline trimming cut 4 bases from V and 5 bases from J; bases unmatched to any gene: 10. This CDR3 has 16 amino acids. The CDR3 bases are TGTGCCAGCAGCCCCGCTCCGGGACTAGCGGATAACGAGCAGTACTTC. Its translation is CASSPAPGLADNEQYF.

This clone has a single count. V and J are TRBV6-5 and TRBJ2-7; TRBD1 matches at 8 bases. Germline V gene sequence: CDR1 MNHEY, CDR2 SVGAGI. The V and J ends lost 7 bases and 6 bases, in that order; junction bases with no gene match: 8. This CDR3 has 13 residues. The CDR3 DNA reads as TGTGCCAGCATAGAAAAGACAGGGGTCGAGCAGTACTTC. The encoded protein is CASIEKTGVEQYF.

The J gene is TRBJ1-5, the V gene TRBV28; D call uncertain. Per germline, CDR1 MDHEN and CDR2 SYDVKM. This CDR3 contains 15 residues. The V and J ends lost 10 bases and 7 bases respectively, with 23 bases between them. The CDR3 protein is CATNPDAKGGQPQHF. CDR3 bases: TGTGCCACCAATCCGGACGCAAAGGGCGGGCAGCCCCAGCATTTT.

This clone has a single count. The chain carries TRBV19 and TRBJ2-5; possible D gene TRBD2, 6 bases. Trimming took 7 bases from V and 5 from J, leaving 14 bases between them. CDR3 size: 13 residues. Germline values: CDR1 LNHDA, CDR2 SQIVND (reference sequence). CDR3: CASNRGNGETQYF. In DNA form, the CDR3 reads TGTGCCAGTAATCGGGGGAACGGTGAGACCCAGTACTTC.

This sequence joins TRBV28 and TRBJ2-7; TRBD2 might be the D (6 bases). The germline V gene encodes CDR1 MDHEN and CDR2 SYDVKM. V lost 3 bases and J lost 2, with 14 bases in between. CDR3 length: 15 amino acids. Written as DNA, the CDR3 is TGTGCCAGCAGTTTCATAGGAGCGGGCCCCTACGAGCAGTACTTC. It is translated as CASSFIGAGPYEQYF.

The V and J genes are TRBV19 and TRBJ2-3, with 9 bases fitting TRBD2. The CDR3 covers 15 residues. Germline CDR1 LNHDA, CDR2 SQIVND (reference sequence). V shed 3 bases and J 4 bases; nucleotides not matched to a gene: 5. The CDR3 sequence: CASSMGAGGADTQYF. As DNA, the CDR3 is TGTGCCAGTAGTATGGGAGCGGGAGGAGCAGATACGCAGTATTTT.

The chain recombines TRBV19 with TRBJ2-1; tentatively, D is TRBD2 (5 bases). The CDR3 is 16 residues long. Trimming removed 4 bases at V and 9 bases at J, with 22 bases between. CDR1 is LNHDA and CDR2 is SQIVND in the germline V gene (reference sequence). CDR3 in DNA: TGTGCCAGTAGTAAGACTATCCAAGGGCGTGCTGGTGAGCAGTTCTTC. This codes for CASSKTIQGRAGEQFF.